This is a list of T cell receptor beta chains from one sample in a study of cytomegalovirus exposure and HLA in healthy donors. Clones were read by immunoSEQ multiplex PCR, and TCRdb kept only the in-frame ones, dropping some. The data hold around 250,000 clones, with around 81% observed a single time. The material sequenced was PBMCs. Receptors originate from a woman aged 55-70 years in good health and CMV-seropositive. Both conserved end residues are part of each CDR3. The D gene is left open where the match is weak. Rows give clone size only sometimes, using once, few, many, or a class for an expanded clone.

clone size | D gene | J gene | V gene | CDR3 protein | CDR3 DNA
- | TRBD2 | TRBJ2-1 | TRBV5-4 | CASSPDASGRANEQFF | TGTGCCAGCAGTCCCGATGCCAGCGGGAGGGCCAATGAGCAGTTCTTC
- | - | TRBJ1-2 | TRBV11-2 | CASSFGQRDGYTF | TGTGCCAGCAGCTTCGGACAGAGAGATGGCTACACCTTC
- | TRBD1 | TRBJ1-2 | TRBV5-6 | CASSPGTGDGYTF | TGTGCCAGCAGCCCCGGGACAGGGGATGGCTACACCTTC
- | TRBD1 | TRBJ2-4 | TRBV5-5 | CASSALPGGPSHF | TGTGCCAGCAGCGCGCTCCCAGGGGGCCCATCCCACTTC
- | - | TRBJ1-2 | TRBV6-6 | CASSHDRNYGYTF | TGTGCCAGCAGCCACGACAGGAACTATGGCTACACCTTC
- | - | TRBJ2-3 | TRBV7-2 | CASSLRRDRPSSTDTQYF | TGTGCCAGCAGCTTAAGGAGGGACAGACCTTCGAGCACAGATACGCAGTATTTT
- | - | TRBJ2-1 | TRBV7-9 | CASSYTYKQGSLNEQFF | TGTGCCAGCAGCTACACCTATAAACAGGGATCCTTGAATGAGCAGTTCTTC
- | TRBD2 | TRBJ2-3 | TRBV5-1 | CASSFLTSGSADTQYF | TGCGCCAGCAGCTTCCTGACTAGCGGGAGTGCAGATACGCAGTATTTT
- | TRBD1 | TRBJ2-5 | TRBV27 | CASSPEQGETQYF | TGTGCCAGCAGCCCCGAACAGGGGGAGACCCAGTACTTC
- | TRBD1 | TRBJ2-7 | TRBV5-4 | CASSSSGQGLEQYF | TGTGCCAGCAGCTCCTCGGGACAGGGGCTGGAGCAGTACTTC
- | - | TRBJ2-2 | TRBV5-4 | CASSLAGANTGELFF | TGTGCCAGCAGCTTAGCAGGGGCGAACACCGGGGAGCTGTTTTTT
- | TRBD2 | TRBJ2-3 | TRBV7-9 | CASSLGLAGEGDTQYF | TGTGCCAGCAGCTTGGGACTAGCGGGAGAAGGAGATACGCAGTATTTT
- | TRBD1 | TRBJ1-2 | TRBV5-4 | CASSFDRVDYGYTF | TGTGCCAGCTCCTTCGACAGGGTTGACTATGGCTACACCTTC
- | - | TRBJ2-7 | TRBV7-9 | CASSPTGATYEQYF | TGTGCCAGCAGCCCGACAGGAGCTACCTACGAGCAGTACTTC
- | - | TRBJ1-2 | TRBV15 | CATSQTGNYGYTF | TGTGCCACCAGTCAGACAGGCAACTATGGCTACACCTTC
few | - | TRBJ2-2 | TRBV7-9 | CASSRNLSTGELFF | TGTGCCAGCAGCCGAAACTTAAGCACCGGGGAGCTGTTTTTT
- | - | TRBJ2-3 | TRBV5-6 | CASSWGGGQFTDTQYF | TGTGCCAGCAGCTGGGGAGGGGGTCAGTTCACAGATACGCAGTATTTT
- | TRBD1 | TRBJ2-1 | TRBV4-1 | CASSLSPGTGAGNEQFF | TGCGCCAGCAGCCTATCTCCCGGGACAGGGGCAGGCAATGAGCAGTTCTTC
- | TRBD2 | TRBJ2-7 | TRBV5-4 | CASSLVGGRPHEQYF | TGTGCCAGCAGCTTGGTTGGCGGGAGGCCCCACGAGCAGTACTTC
- | - | TRBJ2-3 | TRBV29-1 | CSVPLAASTDTQYF | TGCAGCGTGCCTTTAGCCGCCAGCACAGATACGCAGTATTTT
few | - | TRBJ2-7 | TRBV7-2 | CASSLPQGSGYEQYF | TGTGCCAGCAGCTTACCTCAAGGGAGCGGTTACGAGCAGTACTTC
- | TRBD2 | TRBJ2-7 | TRBV4-1 | CASSLSIARTSGGHYEQYF | TGCGCCAGCAGCCTCTCAATCGCCCGGACTAGCGGGGGCCACTACGAGCAGTACTTC